Presented here are 19 T cell receptor beta chains from one specimen sequenced in a study of blood T cells in healthy people across ages. Sample-barcoded 5' priming and a J-beta primer mix drove a second PCR of roughly 6 to 12 cycles. One entry per CDR3 protein results from TCRdb running MiXCR on the 5' RACE reads. The table includes around 320,000 distinct CDR3 sequences, 27% detected once. The source material was blood. The receptor set was obtained from a woman in her 70s in good health.

V and J are TRBV6-5 and TRBJ2-7; 8 nucleotides align to TRBD2. CDR1 and CDR2 from the germline V gene are MNHEY and SVGAGI. The CDR3 extends over 13 amino acids. V shed 5 bases and J 7 bases; nucleotides not matched to a gene: 7. Written as DNA, the CDR3 is TGTGCCAGCAGTCAAGCTGGCGGGAGGGAGCAGTACTTC. Amino acids: CASSQAGGREQYF.

CDR3 DNA sequence: TGCAGTGCTAGAAAGCGGGATATAATTGAGACCCAGTACTTC. This sequence encodes CSARKRDIIETQYF. The V gene is TRBV20-1, the J gene TRBJ2-1; 7 positions match TRBD2. The end of the DNA is better explained by TRBJ2-5, so the J call may be wrong. The CDR3 length is 14 residues. Germline V gives CDR1 DFQATT, CDR2 SNEGSKA (reference sequence).

The V gene is TRBV7-3, the J gene TRBJ2-1; TRBD2 matches 12 bases. Germline V gene lookup returns CDR1 SGHTA and CDR2 FQGTGA. J lost 7 bases, V lost 8 bases, and 12 bases had no gene match. The CDR3 runs to 16 residues. This CDR3 is CASGSLAGGPGNEQFF. CDR3 DNA sequence: TGTGCCAGCGGTTCCCTAGCGGGAGGGCCTGGGAATGAGCAGTTCTTC.

This clonotype was detected many times. CDR3 region: CASSPNYQETQYF. The CDR3 nucleotides are TGTGCCAGCTCACCAAATTACCAAGAGACCCAGTACTTC. V is TRBV18 and J is TRBJ2-5; D is unclear. Looked up from germline, CDR1 is KGHSH and CDR2 is LQKENI. The CDR3 has 13 amino acids. Trimming pared 2 bases from V and 0 bases from J, leaving 4 bases between. Looking up the rest from reference TRBV18 and TRBJ2-5 gives the full variable domain: NAGVMQNPRHLVRRRGQEARLRCSPMKGHSHVYWYRQLPEEGLKFMVYLQKENIIDESGMPKERFSAEFPKEGPSILRIQQVVRGDSAAYFCASSPNYQETQYFGPGTRLLVL.

The chain employs TRBV29-1 and TRBJ2-1, with D possibly matching TRBD2 (5 bases). CDR1 is SQVTM, CDR2 ANQGSEA, per germline. Trimming pared 4 bases from V and 6 bases from J, leaving 10 bases between. The CDR3 length is 12 residues. The CDR3 sequence: CSVGGLRNEQFF. CDR3 coding DNA: TGCAGCGTTGGAGGACTGCGCAATGAGCAGTTCTTC.

This clonotype was seen many times. The rearrangement links TRBV20-1 to TRBJ2-7; D may match TRBD1 or TRBD2 (6 bases each). With 1 base removed from V and 5 bases from J, the gap between germline ends came to 21 bases. Germline assignment: CDR1 DFQATT and CDR2 SNEGSKA (reference sequence). This CDR3 contains 16 residues. The CDR3 bases are TGCAGTGCTAGAGCTCGGGGGCTATTTTCCGGCAACGAGCAGTACTTC. Translated, it gives CSARARGLFSGNEQYF.

The chain recombines TRBV5-1 with TRBJ2-5; D is ambiguous. Trimming took off 3 bases at V and 11 bases at J, with 14 bases between the two ends. The CDR3 runs to 12 residues. The germline gives CDR1 SGHRS, CDR2 YFSETQ. The CDR3 spells CASSSSGLEQYF. The CDR3 DNA follows: TGCGCCAGCAGCTCCTCTGGTCTGGAGCAGTACTTC.

The J gene is TRBJ2-7, the V gene TRBV4-3; D not certain. Gene TRBJ2-5 matches the end of the DNA better, so the J call may be wrong. The CDR3 loop spans 13 amino acids. Germline loops: CDR1 LGHNA, CDR2 YSLEER. The CDR3 bases are TGCGCCAGCAGCCAAGGGGTAGGGGAGACCCAGTACTTC. It encodes CASSQGVGETQYF.

This clonotype was observed at least ten times. This CDR3 reads CASSLRFSHIQYF. In DNA, the CDR3 is TGTGCCAGCAGTTTACGGTTTTCTCACATTCAGTACTTC. The chain links TRBV28 to TRBJ2-4; unclear D gene. The germline gives CDR1 MDHEN, CDR2 SYDVKM. This CDR3 has 13 residues. V lost 2 bases to trimming and J lost 8 bases, with 10 bases between them.

In its sample, this clonotype was seen many times. V usage is TRBV6-1 and J usage is TRBJ2-7; D is possibly TRBD1 (5 bases). Germline V gene lookup returns CDR1 MNHNS and CDR2 SASEGT. V lost 0 bases and J lost 6, with 18 bases in between. The CDR3 runs 16 residues. This chain's CDR3 is CASSEALQPGLAEQYF. CDR3 nucleotide sequence: TGTGCCAGCAGTGAAGCGCTTCAACCAGGGTTGGCCGAGCAGTACTTC.

The rearrangement uses TRBV7-8 and TRBJ2-2; D unclear. Trimming stripped 2 bases from V and 4 bases from J, with 11 bases between. This CDR3 is built from 15 residues. The germline gives CDR1 SGHVS, CDR2 FQNEAQ. CDR3 loop: CASSLNPRSTGELFF. CDR3 in DNA: TGTGCCAGCAGCTTAAACCCACGGAGCACCGGGGAGCTGTTTTTT.

As to this clonotype: A junction boundary mismatches the germline segment, possibly from a read error. V usage is TRBV12-3 or TRBV12-4 and J usage is TRBJ2-3, with D possibly matching TRBD2 (5 bases). This CDR3 has 17 residues. The CDR3 nucleotides read TGTGCCAGCTGTTTTGGCGAGGGAAGCATCAGAGGGGATACGCAGTATTTT. Protein product: CASCFGEGSIRGDTQYF.

This clonotype was found a few times. This chain joins TRBV7-2 and TRBJ2-5, with 9 bases identical to TRBD2. TRBJ2-1 matches the DNA end more closely, so the J call is doubtful. Looked up from germline, CDR1 is SGHTA and CDR2 is FQGNSA. This CDR3 is 14 amino acids long. The CDR3 bases are TGTGCCAGCAGCCTTCGTAGCGGGAGCGATGAGCAGTTCTTC. Encoded protein: CASSLRSGSDEQFF.

This clonotype was picked up a small number of times. The rearrangement uses TRBV6-5 and TRBJ2-5; 10 bases fit TRBD1. The DNA end is a closer match to TRBJ2-7, so the J assignment may be wrong. Germline V gene lookup returns CDR1 MNHEY and CDR2 SVGAGI. The length of the CDR3 is 15 residues. CDR3 amino acids: CASSSAGQGENEQYF. Here the CDR3 DNA reads TGTGCCAGCAGTTCCGCTGGACAGGGGGAGAACGAGCAGTACTTC.

The V and J genes are TRBV27 and TRBJ2-5, with 9 bases aligning to TRBD2. J gave up 3 bases and V 3 bases, and 11 bases lay outside the gene matches. The CDR3 runs to 17 residues. Germline V gene data show CDR1 as MNHEY and CDR2 as SMNVEV (reference sequence). The CDR3 reads CASSLLLPGLAEETQYF. For the CDR3, the DNA is TGTGCCAGCAGTTTGCTTTTACCGGGACTAGCTGAAGAGACCCAGTACTTC.

The chain has TRBV20-1 and TRBJ2-5, with 7 bases aligning to TRBD2. The CDR3 sequence is 15 residues long. Trimming took 2 bases from V and 5 from J; bases not matched to a gene: 11. CDR1 is DFQATT and CDR2 is SNEGSKA in the germline V gene (reference sequence). CDR3 sequence: CSARPISGTMETQYF. In DNA form, the CDR3 reads TGCAGTGCTAGACCTATTTCCGGGACTATGGAGACCCAGTACTTC.

This clonotype has ten or more counts. V is TRBV13 and J is TRBJ2-6; D remains ambiguous. V was cut by 4 bases and J by 1 base, with 8 bases left in between. Germline CDR1 is PRHDT and CDR2 is FYEKMQ (reference sequence). The CDR3 covers 15 residues. The CDR3 DNA is TGTGCCAGCAGCTCCCCCTATTCTGGGGCCAACGTCCTGACTTTC. The encoded protein is CASSSPYSGANVLTF.

This chain uses TRBV4-1 with TRBJ2-4, with TRBD1 identical over 11 bases. V gave up 4 bases and J gave up 8 bases; unmatched junction bases: 13. The CDR3 sequence is 17 residues long. Germline CDR1 MGHRA, CDR2 YSYEKL. In DNA, the CDR3 is TGCGCCAGCAGCCCGCAACGAGGACAGGGGGCGCAGGACATTCAGTACTTC. As protein: CASSPQRGQGAQDIQYF.

This clonotype has just a few counts. The chain couples TRBV18 to TRBJ2-3; 9 bases agree with TRBD2. This CDR3 contains 15 residues. Trimming cost V 6 bases and J 1 base; bases outside gene matches: 5. Per the germline V gene, CDR1 is KGHSH and CDR2 is LQKENI. The CDR3 DNA is TGTGCCAGCTCGCGTATAGCGGGAGGCACAGATACGCAGTATTTT. Translation: CASSRIAGGTDTQYF.